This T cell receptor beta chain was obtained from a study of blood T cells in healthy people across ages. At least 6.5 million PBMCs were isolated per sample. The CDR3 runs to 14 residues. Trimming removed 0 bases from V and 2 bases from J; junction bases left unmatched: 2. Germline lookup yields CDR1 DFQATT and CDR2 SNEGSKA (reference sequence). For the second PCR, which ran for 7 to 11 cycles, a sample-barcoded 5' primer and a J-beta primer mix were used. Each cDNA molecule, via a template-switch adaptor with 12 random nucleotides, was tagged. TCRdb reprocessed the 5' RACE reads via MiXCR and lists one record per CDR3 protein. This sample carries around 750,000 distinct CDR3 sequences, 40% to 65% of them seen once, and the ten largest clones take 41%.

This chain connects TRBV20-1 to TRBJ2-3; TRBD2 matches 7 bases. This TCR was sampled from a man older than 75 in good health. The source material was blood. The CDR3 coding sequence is TGCAGTGCTAGAGAGGGAGGGAACACAGATACGCAGTATTTT. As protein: CSAREGGNTDTQYF.